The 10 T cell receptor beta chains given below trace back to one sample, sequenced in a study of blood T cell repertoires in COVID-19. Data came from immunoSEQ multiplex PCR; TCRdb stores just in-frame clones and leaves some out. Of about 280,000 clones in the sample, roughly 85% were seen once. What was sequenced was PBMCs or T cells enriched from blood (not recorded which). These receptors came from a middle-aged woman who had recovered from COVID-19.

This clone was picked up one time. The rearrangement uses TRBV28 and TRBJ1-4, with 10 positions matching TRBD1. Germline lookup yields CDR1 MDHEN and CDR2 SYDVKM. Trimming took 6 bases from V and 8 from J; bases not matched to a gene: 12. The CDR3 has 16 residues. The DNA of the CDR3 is TGTGCCAGCAGACCAAGGGGACAGGGGTTGGGAGAAAAACTGTTTTTT. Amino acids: CASRPRGQGLGEKLFF. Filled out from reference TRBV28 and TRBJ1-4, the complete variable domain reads DVKVTQSSRYLVKRTGEKVFLECVQDMDHENMFWYRQDPGLGLRLIYFSYDVKMKEKGDIPEGYSVSREKKERFSLILESASTNQTSMYLCASRPRGQGLGEKLFFGSGTQLSVL.

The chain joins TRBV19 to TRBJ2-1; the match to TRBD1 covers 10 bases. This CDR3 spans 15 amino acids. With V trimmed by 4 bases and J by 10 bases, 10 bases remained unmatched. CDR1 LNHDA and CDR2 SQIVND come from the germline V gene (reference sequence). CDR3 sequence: CASSKGGTGVREQFF. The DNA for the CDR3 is TGTGCCAGTAGTAAAGGAGGGACAGGGGTCCGCGAGCAGTTCTTC.

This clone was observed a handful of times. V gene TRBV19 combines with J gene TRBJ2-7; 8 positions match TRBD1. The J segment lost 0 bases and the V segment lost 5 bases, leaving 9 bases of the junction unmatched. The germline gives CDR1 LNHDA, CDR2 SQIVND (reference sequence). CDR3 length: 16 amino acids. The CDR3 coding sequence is TGTGCCAGTAGTGCCGGGACAGGTAGGAGCTCCTACGAGCAGTACTTC. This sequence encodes CASSAGTGRSSYEQYF.

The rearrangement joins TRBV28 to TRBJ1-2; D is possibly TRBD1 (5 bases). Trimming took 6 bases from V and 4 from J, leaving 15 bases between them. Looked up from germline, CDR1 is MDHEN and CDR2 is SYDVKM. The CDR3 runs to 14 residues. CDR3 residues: CASRRDFLVYGYTF. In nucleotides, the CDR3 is TGTGCCAGCAGGCGGGACTTTCTGGTCTATGGCTACACCTTC.

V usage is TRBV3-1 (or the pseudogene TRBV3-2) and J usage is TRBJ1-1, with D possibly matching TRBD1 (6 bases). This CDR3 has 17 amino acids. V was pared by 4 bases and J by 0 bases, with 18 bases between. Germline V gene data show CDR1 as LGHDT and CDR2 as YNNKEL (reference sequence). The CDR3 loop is CASSPLRQGPMNTEAFF. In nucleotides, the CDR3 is TGTGCCAGCAGCCCCTTGAGGCAGGGGCCAATGAACACTGAAGCTTTCTTT.

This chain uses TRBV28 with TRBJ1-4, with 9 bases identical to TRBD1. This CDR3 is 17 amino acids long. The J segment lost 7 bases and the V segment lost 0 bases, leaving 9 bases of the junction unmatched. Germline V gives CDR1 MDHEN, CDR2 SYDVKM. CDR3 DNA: TGTGCCAGCAGTTTATGGGGACAGGGCAGTAAGGTTGAAAAACTGTTTTTT. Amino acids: CASSLWGQGSKVEKLFF.

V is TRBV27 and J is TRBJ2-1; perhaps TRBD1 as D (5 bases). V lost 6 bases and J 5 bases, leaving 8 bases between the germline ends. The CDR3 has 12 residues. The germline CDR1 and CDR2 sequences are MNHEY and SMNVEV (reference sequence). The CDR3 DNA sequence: TGTGCCAGCAGAAGGGGAAACAATGAGCAGTTCTTC. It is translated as CASRRGNNEQFF.

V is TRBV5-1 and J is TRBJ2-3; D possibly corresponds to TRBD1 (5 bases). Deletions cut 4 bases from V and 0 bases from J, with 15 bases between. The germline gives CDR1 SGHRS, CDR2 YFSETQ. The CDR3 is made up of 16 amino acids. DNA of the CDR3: TGCGCCAGCAGCGGCCTGCAGGGCCAAAGCACAGATACGCAGTATTTT. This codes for CASSGLQGQSTDTQYF.

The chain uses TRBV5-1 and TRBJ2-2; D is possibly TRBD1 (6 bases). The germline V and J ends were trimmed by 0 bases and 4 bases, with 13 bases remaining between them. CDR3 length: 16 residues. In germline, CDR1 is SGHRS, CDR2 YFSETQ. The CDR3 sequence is CASSLVAGVATGELFF. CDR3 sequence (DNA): TGCGCCAGCAGCTTGGTGGCAGGGGTGGCCACCGGGGAGCTGTTTTTT.

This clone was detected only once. This CDR3 reads CASSVLQGALTEAFF. DNA for the CDR3: TGCGCCAGCAGCGTACTACAGGGGGCGCTCACTGAAGCTTTCTTT. The chain links TRBV4-3 to TRBJ1-1, with 9 nucleotides matching TRBD1. The CDR3 has 15 residues. With V trimmed by 5 bases and J by 4 bases, 8 bases remained unmatched. Looked up from germline, CDR1 is LGHNA and CDR2 is YSLEER.